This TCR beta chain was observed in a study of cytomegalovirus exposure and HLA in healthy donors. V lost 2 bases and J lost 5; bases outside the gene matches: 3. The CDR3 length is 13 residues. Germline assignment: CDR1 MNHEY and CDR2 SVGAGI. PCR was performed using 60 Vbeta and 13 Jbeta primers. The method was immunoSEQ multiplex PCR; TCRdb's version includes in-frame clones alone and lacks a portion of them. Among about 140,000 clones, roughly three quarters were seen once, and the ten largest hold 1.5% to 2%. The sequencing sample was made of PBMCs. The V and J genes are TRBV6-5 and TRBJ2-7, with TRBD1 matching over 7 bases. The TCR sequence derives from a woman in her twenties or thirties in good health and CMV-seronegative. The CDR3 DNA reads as TGTGCCAGCAGTTACCGAACAGGGGACGAGCAGTACTTC. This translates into CASSYRTGDEQYF.